The clone carrying this T cell receptor beta chain was counted only a few times. The antigen remains unidentified. In building TCR beta libraries, iRepertoire HTBI primers were used together with Arm-PCR of CDR3 regions. One entry per CDR3 protein results from TCRdb running MiXCR on the multiplex PCR reads. Here the sample spans 680,000 or so distinct CDR3 sequences, roughly 15% being singletons. The sample originates from a study of regulatory T cells in long-lasting Graves disease. Study-level results: With a small sample size, accuracy may have been reduced.

Time point in this sample: newly diagnosed GD, antithyroid drugs for less than 3 months. TCR sequences were obtained from RNA taken from PBMCs. The same sample was also used in a study of T cells in Graves' hyperthyroidism and ophthalmopathy. That investigation notes: The model identified upcoming ophthalmopathy a median roughly 6 months ahead of onset.

The sample here was peripheral blood mononuclear cells (PBMCs), taken at new diagnosis, from a patient treated with antithyroid drugs. This receptor was identified in a woman aged 25 to 39 with Graves disease.

CDR3 DNA: TGTGCCAGCAGCTTAGCGCCGGGGGTGGGGAATCGAGAGACCCAGTACTTC. Translation gives CASSLAPGVGNRETQYF. V and J are TRBV7-2 and TRBJ2-5, with D perhaps matching TRBD2 (6 bases). Germline V gives CDR1 SGHTA, CDR2 FQGNSA. V lost 0 bases, J lost 4 bases, and 18 bases lay in between. The CDR3 spans 17 residues.